This T cell receptor (beta chain) comes out of a study of Tregs in tolerant kidney transplant recipients. This clone was counted once. CDR3 length: 14 residues. Germline V gene data show CDR1 as SQVTM and CDR2 as ANQGSEA. Between the trimmed V and J ends, which lost 3 bases and 2 bases, there was a span of 10 bases. The method was immunoSEQ multiplex PCR; TCRdb's version includes in-frame clones alone and lacks a portion of them. The sample lists 60,000 or so clones, around 82% occurring once. The receptor comes from a human donor in good health. V gene TRBV29-1 combines with J gene TRBJ1-4; D call uncertain. The specimen was CD4+ T cells from blood. In nucleotides, the CDR3 is TGCAGCGTTGAGGAGGTCGGGACTAATGAAAAACTGTTTTTT. This sequence encodes CSVEEVGTNEKLFF. The variable domain in full, completed from reference TRBV29-1 and TRBJ1-4, reads SAVISQKPSRDICQRGTSLTIQCQVDSQVTMMFWYRQQPGQSLTLIATANQGSEATYESGFVIDKFPISRPNLTFSTLTVSNMSPEDSSIYLCSVEEVGTNEKLFFGSGTQLSVL.